The 18 T cell receptor beta chains below come from one sample, sequenced in a study of cytomegalovirus exposure and HLA in healthy donors. This PCR relied on a set of 60 Vbeta primers and 13 Jbeta primers. Sequencing was performed with immunoSEQ multiplex PCR; in TCRdb, only in-frame clones are kept and a portion is missing. Of under 200,000 clones detected, around 80% appear once; the ten largest clones hold under 6%. Input material: PBMCs. The source is a man between 25 and 39 years old in good health and CMV-seronegative.

The rearrangement links TRBV13 to TRBJ2-1; D gene uncertain. This CDR3 is 12 amino acids long. Trimming pared 5 bases from V and 6 bases from J, leaving 8 bases between. Germline assignment: CDR1 PRHDT and CDR2 FYEKMQ (reference sequence). CDR3 coding DNA: TGTGCCAGCAGCCCCAGGCCCAATGAGCAGTTCTTC. Amino acids: CASSPRPNEQFF.

This clone occurred a few times. J is TRBJ2-2 and V is TRBV9; tentatively, D is TRBD1 (5 bases). Germline CDR1 and CDR2: SGDLS and YYNGEE. There are 15 residues in the CDR3. With 2 bases removed from V and 0 bases from J, the gap between germline ends came to 8 bases. The CDR3 here is CASSVKGSNTGELFF. The CDR3 nucleotides are TGTGCCAGCAGCGTGAAGGGGTCGAACACCGGGGAGCTGTTTTTT. The full variable domain, its missing parts supplied by reference TRBV9 and TRBJ2-2, is DSGVTQTPKHLITATGQRVTLRCSPRSGDLSVYWYQQSLDQGLQFLIQYYNGEERAKGNILERFSAQQFPDLHSELNLSSLELGDSALYFCASSVKGSNTGELFFGEGSRLTVL.

V gene TRBV7-8 combines with J gene TRBJ2-1, with TRBD2 identical over 13 bases. This CDR3 comprises 15 residues. Germline loops: CDR1 SGHVS, CDR2 FQNEAQ. Trimming at V came to 5 bases and at J to 6 bases, leaving 4 bases not matched to a gene. In DNA, the CDR3 is TGTGCCAGCAGCCGCGGACTAGCGGGAGTCAATGAGCAGTTCTTC. Its protein product is CASSRGLAGVNEQFF.

The chain joins TRBV28 to TRBJ2-3, with TRBD2 matching 8 bases. The CDR3 spans 14 residues. J gave up 2 bases and V 6 bases, and 4 bases lay outside the gene matches. Germline values: CDR1 MDHEN, CDR2 SYDVKM. CDR3 sequence reads: CASSSGGATDTQYF. CDR3 bases: TGTGCCAGCAGCTCGGGAGGGGCCACAGATACGCAGTATTTT. Using reference TRBV28 and TRBJ2-3 for the parts outside the CDR3, the full variable domain is DVKVTQSSRYLVKRTGEKVFLECVQDMDHENMFWYRQDPGLGLRLIYFSYDVKMKEKGDIPEGYSVSREKKERFSLILESASTNQTSMYLCASSSGGATDTQYFGPGTRLTVL.

This clone has only one observation. The rearrangement joins TRBV6-5 to TRBJ1-4; D uncertain. The V end was cut by 6 bases, the J end by 8 bases, with 16 bases between. This CDR3 region has 14 residues. In germline, CDR1 is MNHEY, CDR2 SVGAGI. The CDR3 here is CASRERARSEKLFF. The CDR3 nucleotides read TGTGCCAGCAGGGAGAGGGCAAGAAGCGAAAAACTGTTTTTT.

This chain links TRBV6-6 with TRBJ2-1, with 8 bases matching TRBD2. J lost 9 bases, V lost 6 bases, and 13 bases had no gene match. CDR3 length: 15 residues. Germline assignment: CDR1 MNHNY and CDR2 SVGAGI (reference sequence). CDR3 DNA sequence: TGTGCCAGCAGATGGGGGACTAGTATAGGAGCTGAGCAGTTCTTC. Protein sequence: CASRWGTSIGAEQFF.

The rearrangement joins TRBV5-4 to TRBJ2-7, with 9 bases lining up with TRBD2. The CDR3 sequence is 15 residues long. Trimming at V came to 0 bases and at J to 6 bases, leaving 7 bases not matched to a gene. Germline CDR1 and CDR2: SGHNT and YYREEE (reference sequence). The CDR3 protein is CASSLDIAGVSEQYF. As DNA, the CDR3 is TGTGCCAGCAGCTTGGATATAGCGGGAGTTTCCGAGCAGTACTTC. Full variable domain (rest looked up from reference TRBV5-4 and TRBJ2-7): ETGVTQSPTHLIKTRGQQVTLRCSSQSGHNTVSWYQQALGQGPQFIFQYYREEENGRGNFPPRFSGLQFPNYSSELNVNALELDDSALYLCASSLDIAGVSEQYFGPGTRLTVT.

This clone has just a few counts. V gene TRBV7-9 combines with J gene TRBJ1-1; D is unresolved. The V end was cut by 4 bases, the J end by 0 bases, with 12 bases between. The germline gives CDR1 SEHNR, CDR2 FQNEAQ (reference sequence). The CDR3 spans 15 residues. The CDR3 coding sequence is TGTGCCAGCAGCTCGATACCGGGAATGAACACTGAAGCTTTCTTT. Translating gives CASSSIPGMNTEAFF.

The chain employs TRBV2 and TRBJ2-1, with 13 positions matching TRBD2. Germline V gene lookup returns CDR1 SNHLY and CDR2 FYNNEI. The J segment lost 7 bases and the V segment lost 7 bases, leaving 7 bases of the junction unmatched. The CDR3 is 15 residues long. The CDR3, as DNA: TGTGCCAGCATTAGGACTAGCGGGGGCCCTAATGAGCAGTTCTTC. Translation gives CASIRTSGGPNEQFF.

The J gene is TRBJ2-2, the V gene TRBV7-3; 11 bases line up with TRBD2. Trimming at V came to 5 bases and at J to 6 bases, leaving 8 bases not matched to a gene. Germline V lookup: CDR1 SGHTA, CDR2 FQGTGA. The length of the CDR3 is 16 residues. CDR3 sequence reads: CASSPRLAGGPGELFF. Here the CDR3 DNA reads TGTGCCAGCAGCCCACGGTTAGCGGGAGGGCCCGGGGAGCTGTTTTTT.

A single count supports this clone. The CDR3: CASSLISTSGRSEQFF. The CDR3 coding sequence is TGTGCCAGCAGCTTAATTTCGACTAGCGGGAGGTCTGAGCAGTTCTTC. This chain uses TRBV11-2 with TRBJ2-1; 13 bases line up with TRBD2. V was clipped by 2 bases and J by 9 bases; unmatched bases: 7. Per the germline V gene, CDR1 is SGHAT and CDR2 is FQNNGV. The CDR3 totals 16 residues.

The chain combines TRBV6-5 with TRBJ2-7, with no clear D. The ends were cut back, 6 bases at V and 0 bases at J, with 12 bases in the middle. CDR1 is MNHEY and CDR2 is SVGAGI in the germline V gene. The CDR3 is 14 residues long. DNA of the CDR3: TGTGCCAGCAGCCTCGGGTTTCCCTCCTACGAGCAGTACTTC. The encoded protein is CASSLGFPSYEQYF.

CDR3 coding DNA: TGCGCCAGCAGCTTCCCCCGTTCCACAGTCGAGACCCAGTACTTC. Protein: CASSFPRSTVETQYF. The gene calls are TRBV5-1 and TRBJ2-5; D gene ambiguous. Germline-derived CDR1 and CDR2 are SGHRS and YFSETQ. Trimming shortened V by 2 bases and J by 5 bases, and 16 bases separated the two germline ends. The CDR3 contains 15 residues.

The chain is built from TRBV6-5 and TRBJ2-7, with D possibly TRBD1 on 7 matching bases. CDR1 and CDR2 (germline): MNHEY, SVGAGI. The CDR3 extends over 13 amino acids. V lost 0 bases, J lost 7 bases, and 10 bases lay in between. CDR3 amino acids: CASSYSTGREQYF. In nucleotides, the CDR3 is TGTGCCAGCAGTTACTCGACAGGGAGGGAGCAGTACTTC.

The V call is TRBV5-6, the J call TRBJ2-1, with a tentative D call TRBD1 (5 bases). Looked up from germline, CDR1 is SGHDT and CDR2 is YYEEEE. CDR3 length: 14 residues. Trimming cost V 6 bases and J 9 bases, with 19 bases left between them. CDR3: CASTLSIRVSEQFF. The CDR3 DNA reads as TGTGCCAGCACCCTTTCTATCAGGGTTAGTGAGCAGTTCTTC.

The chain is built from TRBV5-6 and TRBJ2-6, with D possibly being TRBD1 (5 bases). Germline V lookup: CDR1 SGHDT, CDR2 YYEEEE. Trimming left V 4 bases short and J 4 bases short, with 12 bases between. There are 15 residues in the CDR3. CDR3 amino acids: CASSRTGAGANVLTF. Here the CDR3 DNA reads TGTGCCAGCAGCCGAACAGGAGCCGGGGCCAACGTCCTGACTTTC.

The chain's CDR3 is CSVEGGDRTEAFF. The DNA for the CDR3 is TGCAGCGTTGAGGGAGGGGATCGCACTGAAGCTTTCTTT. The chain recombines TRBV29-1 with TRBJ1-1, with D maybe TRBD1 (5 bases). This CDR3 comprises 13 residues. The germline CDR1 and CDR2 sequences are SQVTM and ANQGSEA. Trimming removed 3 bases from V and 4 bases from J, with 12 bases in between.

V is TRBV18 and J is TRBJ2-7, with D maybe TRBD1 (5 bases). The CDR3 spans 15 residues. Germline V gene lookup returns CDR1 KGHSH and CDR2 LQKENI. Deletions cut 1 base from V and 1 base from J, with 11 bases between. The CDR3 sequence: CASSPLVQGSYEQYF. CDR3 bases: TGTGCCAGCTCACCACTTGTCCAGGGATCCTACGAGCAGTACTTC. The whole variable domain, remainder taken from reference TRBV18 and TRBJ2-7, is NAGVMQNPRHLVRRRGQEARLRCSPMKGHSHVYWYRQLPEEGLKFMVYLQKENIIDESGMPKERFSAEFPKEGPSILRIQQVVRGDSAAYFCASSPLVQGSYEQYFGPGTRLTVT.